This record concerns one T cell receptor (beta chain) sequence. Its antigen is unidentified. Preparation of TCR beta libraries was done by quantitative 5'-RACE with molecular barcodes. TCRdb recomputed calls from the 5' RACE reads with MiXCR, one row per CDR3 protein. The table shows approximately 550,000 distinct CDR3 sequences, with 9.5% to 15% occurring only once. The data were taken from a study of CD8 T cells in ankylosing spondylitis. Broader study findings: The authors found the disease-linked clones to be CD8+ and relatively rare in peripheral blood. Reactive arthritis synovial fluid and blood were previously reported to contain some motif variants. Disease-linked clones reportedly showed significant enrichment in matched ankylosing spondylitis synovial fluid. Characteristic of ankylosing spondylitis blood, it appeared, was a TCR beta motif comprising several highly homologous variants.

The TCR was taken from a male donor with ankylosing spondylitis. Input material: blood, either unsorted or a sorted T cell fraction (not recorded which).

In nucleotides, the CDR3 is TGTGCCAGCAGTTATGGGGACCGCAATCAGCCCCAGCATTTT. Protein: CASSYGDRNQPQHF. This chain joins TRBV6-5 and TRBJ1-5; D is possibly TRBD1 (5 bases). V lost 3 bases and J lost 2, with 8 bases in between. Germline-derived CDR1 and CDR2 are MNHEY and SVGAGI. The CDR3 sequence is 14 residues long.